The 11 T cell receptor beta chains listed next were all sequenced from one sample in a study of T cell changes during pregnancy in multiple sclerosis. The table came from immunoSEQ multiplex PCR; TCRdb's copy has only in-frame clones and leaves some out. The data show some 59,000 clones, around 89% seen once. This specimen was peripheral blood, taken in the first trimester of pregnancy. The receptors were sampled from a female donor with multiple sclerosis, enrolled in a pregnancy study.

The rearrangement links TRBV19 to TRBJ1-5; D is unclear. Germline V gene data show CDR1 as LNHDA and CDR2 as SQIVND (reference sequence). Trimming removed 5 bases from V and 5 bases from J, with 7 bases in between. The CDR3 sequence is 12 residues long. DNA of the CDR3: TGTGCCAGTAGTCCCCGGGATCAGCCCCAGCATTTT. This encodes CASSPRDQPQHF.

The chain uses TRBV5-1 and TRBJ1-1; possible D gene TRBD1, 6 bases. The V gene lost 4 bases and the J gene lost 1 base, with 11 bases spanning the gap. Germline values: CDR1 SGHRS, CDR2 YFSETQ. The CDR3 contains 14 residues. The CDR3: CASSRGTPNTEAFF. Here the CDR3 DNA reads TGCGCCAGCAGCCGAGGGACACCGAACACTGAAGCTTTCTTT. Full variable domain (rest looked up from reference TRBV5-1 and TRBJ1-1): KAGVTQTPRYLIKTRGQQVTLSCSPISGHRSVSWYQQTPGQGLQFLFEYFSETQRNKGNFPGRFSGRQFSNSRSEMNVSTLELGDSALYLCASSRGTPNTEAFFGQGTRLTVV.

The chain employs TRBV6-5 and TRBJ1-2; no firm D call. V was clipped by 2 bases and J by 2 bases, with 9 bases between them. Germline CDR1 reads MNHEY; CDR2 reads SVGAGI. The CDR3 consists of 14 residues. The CDR3 sequence is CASSYNNPNYGYTF. The DNA for the CDR3 is TGTGCCAGCAGTTACAACAACCCAAACTATGGCTACACCTTC.

This clone was seen once. This sequence joins TRBV5-5 and TRBJ2-2; 10 nucleotides match TRBD1. Germline values: CDR1 SGHKS, CDR2 YYEKEE (reference sequence). This CDR3 region has 20 residues. V lost 1 base, J lost 7 bases, and 19 bases stayed unmatched. The CDR3 nucleotides are TGTGCCAGCAGCTTGTACGCGACAGGGGGCGTACGGGGAACGGACGGGGAGCTGTTTTTT. Encoded protein: CASSLYATGGVRGTDGELFF.

The rearrangement uses TRBV5-6 and TRBJ1-3, with D possibly being TRBD1 (5 bases). V lost 3 bases and J 3 bases, leaving 10 bases between the germline ends. Germline V gene data show CDR1 as SGHDT and CDR2 as YYEEEE. The length of the CDR3 is 14 residues. The CDR3 loop is CASSSPGGGNTIYF. The CDR3 DNA reads TGTGCCAGCAGCTCCCCCGGGGGTGGAAACACCATATATTTT.

The chain has TRBV4-2 and TRBJ1-2; the match to TRBD1 covers 10 bases. This CDR3 comprises 16 residues. The junction had 16 bases not matched to a gene; V was cut back by 7 bases and J by 8 bases. The germline V gene encodes CDR1 LGHNA and CDR2 YNFKEQ. The CDR3 DNA follows: TGTGCCAGCAACGAGGGACAGGGGACACCCTCGGGGGGCTACACCTTC. The encoded protein is CASNEGQGTPSGGYTF.

The chain combines TRBV7-9 with TRBJ1-3; D remains ambiguous. Per the germline V gene, CDR1 is SEHNR and CDR2 is FQNEAQ (reference sequence). V was shortened by 5 bases and J by 3 bases, with 11 bases between the two germline ends. This CDR3 is 14 amino acids long. The CDR3: CASSPAAGGNTIYF. The CDR3 region has the DNA TGTGCCAGCAGCCCGGCGGCCGGTGGAAACACCATATATTTT.

This clone was picked up a small number of times. The chain employs TRBV30 and TRBJ1-2; unclear D gene. This CDR3 contains 11 residues. The germline V gene has CDR1 GTSNPN and CDR2 SVGIG (reference sequence). Trimming removed 1 base from V and 8 bases from J, with 8 bases in between. Written as DNA, the CDR3 is TGTGCCTGGAGTGGTGGCTCCGGCTACACCTTC. Its translation: CAWSGGSGYTF.

The genes are TRBV6-1 and TRBJ1-5; possibly TRBD1 for D (6 bases). CDR3 size: 13 residues. Germline CDR1 and CDR2: MNHNS and SASEGT. Trimming cost V 7 bases and J 5 bases, with 12 bases left between them. CDR3 in amino acids: CASNTGRHQPQHF. In nucleotides, the CDR3 is TGTGCCAGCAACACAGGGCGACATCAGCCCCAGCATTTT.

V gene TRBV5-5 combines with J gene TRBJ1-1; 11 bases align to TRBD1. The V gene's germline CDR1 is SGHKS and CDR2 YYEKEE (reference sequence). This CDR3 spans 15 amino acids. The trim removed 4 bases at V and 3 bases at J, leaving 5 bases unmatched. The CDR3: CASSGGTGGYTEAFF. The CDR3 DNA reads as TGTGCCAGCAGCGGCGGGACAGGGGGATACACTGAAGCTTTCTTT. Full variable domain (missing parts from reference TRBV5-5 and TRBJ1-1): DAGVTQSPTHLIKTRGQQVTLRCSPISGHKSVSWYQQVLGQGPQFIFQYYEKEERGRGNFPDRFSARQFPNYSSELNVNALLLGDSALYLCASSGGTGGYTEAFFGQGTRLTVV.

The chain employs TRBV6-1 and TRBJ2-1, with 8 bases identical to TRBD2. J gave up 6 bases and V 9 bases, and 13 bases lay outside the gene matches. This CDR3 region has 15 residues. CDR1 is MNHNS and CDR2 is SASEGT in the germline V gene. In DNA, the CDR3 is TGTGCCAGTTCAAGCGGGAGAAGGATTCTCAATGAGCAGTTCTTC. Protein: CASSSGRRILNEQFF.